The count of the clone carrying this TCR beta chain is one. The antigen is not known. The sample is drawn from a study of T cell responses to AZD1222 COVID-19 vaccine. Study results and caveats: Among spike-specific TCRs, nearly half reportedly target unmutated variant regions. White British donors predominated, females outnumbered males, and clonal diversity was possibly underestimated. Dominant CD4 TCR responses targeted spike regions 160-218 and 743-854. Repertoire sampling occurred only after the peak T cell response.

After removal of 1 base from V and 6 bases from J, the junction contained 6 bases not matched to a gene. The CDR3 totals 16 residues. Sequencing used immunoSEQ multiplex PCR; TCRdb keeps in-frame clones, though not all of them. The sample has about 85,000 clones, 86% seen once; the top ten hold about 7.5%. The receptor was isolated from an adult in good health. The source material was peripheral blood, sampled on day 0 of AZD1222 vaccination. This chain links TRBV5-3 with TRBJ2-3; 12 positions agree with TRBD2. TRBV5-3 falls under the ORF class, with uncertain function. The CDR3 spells CARSLPSGRAFDTQYF. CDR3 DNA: TGTGCCAGAAGCTTGCCTAGCGGGAGGGCCTTTGATACGCAGTATTTT.